This T cell receptor beta chain was identified during a study of shared clonotypes between healthy human individuals. Study processing details: In the immunoSEQ data, sequences were junction-only and lacked quality scores, so filtering differed. TCRdb's copy holds only in-frame clones and misses some; the assay was immunoSEQ multiplex PCR. That table gives V, J and clone size, and the DNA gave D and trimming. The table shows about a million clones, with 70% to 80% occurring only once. The V end was cut by 7 bases, the J end by 8 bases, with 14 bases between. This CDR3 region has 13 residues. Germline assignment: CDR1 SNHLY and CDR2 FYNNEI.

The source material was memory CD4+ T cells sorted from blood. Subset: CD45RA-negative fraction. J is TRBJ1-4 and V is TRBV2; D not certain. This TCR came from a man between 18 and 35 years old in good health. The CDR3 bases are TGTGCCAGCAAAGGTCCAGTAGGGGAAAAACTGTTTTTT. Translation: CASKGPVGEKLFF.